Shown below are 21 T cell receptor beta chains from a single sample sequenced in a study of T-cell memory formation after mild COVID-19. TCRdb itself ran the 5' RACE reads through MiXCR, one entry per CDR3 protein. Among 300,000 to 350,000 distinct CDR3 sequences, roughly 13% were seen once, and the ten largest hold about 20%. The sequencing input was PBMCs or a T cell subset sorted from them (not recorded which). All receptors derive from a young man who had mild COVID-19 (a few samples of this study predate the infection). Cell type and time point are not known.

This chain connects TRBV11-2 to TRBJ2-1, with 9 bases that match TRBD2. The CDR3 is made up of 17 amino acids. CDR1 is SGHAT and CDR2 is FQNNGV in the germline V gene. J was trimmed by 3 bases and V by 1 base; bases with no gene match: 7. CDR3 in amino acids: CASSLGGGGAFYNEQFF. The DNA for the CDR3 is TGTGCCAGCAGCTTAGGTGGCGGGGGGGCCTTCTACAATGAGCAGTTCTTC.

At least ten counts were recorded for this clonotype. The V call is TRBV5-1, the J call TRBJ2-7, with D uncertain. Trimming cost V 2 bases and J 0 bases, with 9 bases left between them. Looked up from germline, CDR1 is SGHRS and CDR2 is YFSETQ. CDR3 length: 14 residues. The CDR3 DNA reads TGCGCCAGCAGCTTAAGTCCAAGCTCCTACGAGCAGTACGTC. This encodes CASSLSPSSYEQYV.

The J gene is TRBJ2-1, the V gene TRBV19, with 7 bases that match TRBD2. CDR3 length equals 15 residues. Germline lookup yields CDR1 LNHDA and CDR2 SQIVND (reference sequence). The ends lost 3 bases at V and 7 bases at J; junction bases unmatched: 9. CDR3 loop: CASSIASGVINEQFF. DNA for the CDR3: TGTGCCAGTAGTATTGCTAGCGGTGTAATTAATGAGCAGTTCTTC.

This clonotype came up a few times. The rearrangement uses TRBV11-2 and TRBJ2-5; 7 bases align to TRBD2. J gave up 0 bases and V 5 bases, and 9 bases lay outside the gene matches. CDR1 is SGHAT, CDR2 FQNNGV, per germline. This CDR3 region has 16 residues. CDR3 nucleotide sequence: TGTGCCAGCAGCCCACCTAGCGGTTGGTACCAAGAGACCCAGTACTTC. Its protein product is CASSPPSGWYQETQYF.

The chain employs TRBV6-5 and TRBJ2-3; TRBD1 matches 9 bases. V gave up 6 bases and J gave up 4 bases; unmatched junction bases: 8. This CDR3 has 15 amino acids. Germline lookup yields CDR1 MNHEY and CDR2 SVGAGI. The CDR3 is CASRAGTGSADTQYF. CDR3 DNA: TGTGCCAGCAGGGCCGGGACAGGGTCGGCAGATACGCAGTATTTT.

This clonotype was detected only a few times. This rearrangement joins TRBV5-1 to TRBJ1-5; D perhaps matches TRBD1 (6 bases). Germline lookup yields CDR1 SGHRS and CDR2 YFSETQ. The CDR3 is made up of 15 amino acids. The germline V and J ends were trimmed by 1 base and 5 bases, with 13 bases remaining between them. The CDR3 nucleotides read TGCGCCAGCAGCTTGACAGGGTCGGGGGATCAGCCCCAGCATTTT. This codes for CASSLTGSGDQPQHF.

The J gene is TRBJ2-7, the V gene TRBV29-1, with 7 bases lining up with TRBD1. Germline-derived CDR1 and CDR2 are SQVTM and ANQGSEA. The CDR3 spans 17 residues. Trimming cost V 7 bases and J 2 bases; bases outside gene matches: 20. CDR3 nucleotides: TGCAGCGCTGCAGGGTTCCCGTGGGCAGGGGGAACCTACGAGCAGTACTTC. Its translation: CSAAGFPWAGGTYEQYF.

This clonotype occurred a few times. The rearrangement uses TRBV30 and TRBJ2-6; D uncertain. The germline V gene has CDR1 GTSNPN and CDR2 SVGIG (reference sequence). V dropped 1 base and J dropped 2 bases, with 3 bases sitting between them. The CDR3 runs to 13 residues. CDR3 coding DNA: TGTGCCTGGAGTGCTCCTGGGGCCAACGTCCTGACTTTC. Its protein is CAWSAPGANVLTF.

The J gene is TRBJ1-2, the V gene TRBV12-3 or TRBV12-4; D is perhaps TRBD1 (6 bases). The CDR3 spans 15 residues. The V and J ends lost 3 bases and 4 bases respectively, with 15 bases between them. CDR3 DNA: TGTGCCAGCAGTTTTGGAAGGGGGTACGTCTATGGCTACACCTTC. It encodes CASSFGRGYVYGYTF.

This clonotype was picked up a small number of times. The chain has TRBV5-1 and TRBJ2-3; D call uncertain. The CDR3 has 15 amino acids. The V and J ends lost 2 bases and 0 bases respectively, with 10 bases between them. CDR1 and CDR2 from the germline V gene are SGHRS and YFSETQ. CDR3 DNA sequence: TGCGCCAGCAGCTTCAGAGAGGCTAGCACAGATACGCAGTATTTT. Its protein is CASSFREASTDTQYF.

Concerning this clonotype: One base away lies a much larger clone, so this may be a sequencing read error. The chain uses TRBV12-3 or TRBV12-4 and TRBJ2-1; D is perhaps TRBD1 or TRBD2 (5 bases each). V was pared by 5 bases and J by 12 bases, with 14 bases between. This CDR3 has 12 amino acids. The CDR3 DNA reads TGTGCCAGCAGTAATCACCCGGGACCGCAGTTCTTC. Translating it yields CASSNHPGPQFF.

This chain joins TRBV2 and TRBJ2-2; 12 bases align to TRBD2. There are 15 residues in the CDR3. The germline V gene encodes CDR1 SNHLY and CDR2 FYNNEI. The V segment lost 4 bases and the J segment 6 bases; nucleotides outside the gene matches: 3. CDR3 nucleotides: TGTGCCAGCAGTGGGACTAGCGGGGCAGCCGGGGAGCTGTTTTTT. Its protein is CASSGTSGAAGELFF.

The rearrangement uses TRBV20-1 and TRBJ1-6, with a weak D call TRBD1 (5 bases). V was clipped by 5 bases and J by 7 bases, with 18 bases between them. Looked up from germline, CDR1 is DFQATT and CDR2 is SNEGSKA (reference sequence). CDR3 length: 15 residues. The CDR3 DNA sequence: TGCAGTGCTTTAGTAGACGGGACTGAGAATTCACCCCTCCACTTT. Residues: CSALVDGTENSPLHF.

The chain is built from TRBV20-1 and TRBJ1-3; the D is unclear. CDR1 and CDR2 from the germline V gene are DFQATT and SNEGSKA (reference sequence). This CDR3 is built from 15 residues. Between the trimmed V and J ends, which lost 0 bases and 0 bases, there was a span of 9 bases. This chain's CDR3 is CSARDPGISGNTIYF. The CDR3 region has the DNA TGCAGTGCTAGAGATCCGGGAATCTCTGGAAACACCATATATTTT.

This chain joins TRBV2 and TRBJ1-1; perhaps TRBD1 as D (5 bases). The CDR3 loop spans 12 amino acids. Germline values: CDR1 SNHLY, CDR2 FYNNEI. V lost 3 bases to trimming and J lost 9 bases, with 11 bases between them. Here the CDR3 DNA reads TGTGCCAGCAGTGAGGAGGGGTCACAAGCTTTCTTT. This translates into CASSEEGSQAFF.

This chain connects TRBV2 to TRBJ2-5, with D perhaps matching TRBD1 (6 bases). This CDR3 contains 14 residues. The germline CDR1 and CDR2 sequences are SNHLY and FYNNEI. Trimming removed 2 bases from V and 1 base from J, with 8 bases in between. The CDR3 here is CASSEWDTQETQYF. For the CDR3, the DNA is TGTGCCAGCAGTGAATGGGACACCCAAGAGACCCAGTACTTC.

The V call is TRBV11-2, the J call TRBJ2-5, with D unresolved. Per the germline V gene, CDR1 is SGHAT and CDR2 is FQNNGV. Trimming removed 5 bases from V and 5 bases from J, with 9 bases in between. The CDR3 is 12 residues long. This CDR3 reads CASSPHRETQYF. In nucleotides, the CDR3 is TGTGCCAGCAGCCCCCACCGGGAGACCCAGTACTTC.

The chain couples TRBV3-1 to TRBJ2-1; 7 bases fit TRBD1. Looked up from germline, CDR1 is LGHDT and CDR2 is YNNKEL (reference sequence). The CDR3 covers 17 residues. The junction had 15 bases not matched to a gene; V was cut back by 4 bases and J by 6 bases. The CDR3 bases are TGTGCCAGCAGCCCTACAGGGGTTAGAATTAGAGGCAATGAGCAGTTCTTC. Its protein product is CASSPTGVRIRGNEQFF.

This clonotype showed up just a few times. The chain couples TRBV25-1 to TRBJ2-3, with 7 bases fitting TRBD2. Unmatched junction bases numbered 4, after V lost 1 base and J lost 3 bases. Germline CDR1 reads MGHDK; CDR2 reads SYGVNS. The CDR3 is 15 residues long. CDR3 DNA sequence: TGTGCCAGCAGTGAATTGGGGCGGGGGACAGATACGCAGTATTTT. Translation gives CASSELGRGTDTQYF.

V gene TRBV13 combines with J gene TRBJ1-6; D is unclear. V lost 3 bases and J lost 15, with 18 bases in between. Germline V gene lookup returns CDR1 PRHDT and CDR2 FYEKMQ (reference sequence). CDR3 length: 14 residues. The CDR3 loop is CASSFGVPARLLHF. The CDR3 DNA follows: TGTGCCAGCAGCTTCGGGGTCCCAGCCCGTCTCCTCCACTTT. The whole variable domain, filled in from reference TRBV13 and TRBJ1-6, reads AAGVIQSPRHLIKEKRETATLKCYPIPRHDTVYWYQQGPGQDPQFLISFYEKMQSDKGSIPDRFSAQQFSDYHSELNMSSLELGDSALYFCASSFGVPARLLHFGNGTRLTVT.

This CDR3 is CASSLREDGEKLFF. In DNA form, the CDR3 reads TGTGCCAGCAGTCTTAGGGAAGACGGTGAAAAACTGTTTTTT. The chain employs TRBV6-5 and TRBJ1-4; D unresolved. Germline-derived CDR1 and CDR2 are MNHEY and SVGAGI. The CDR3 is 14 amino acids. V was cut by 5 bases and J by 7 bases, with 14 bases left in between.